The 21 T cell receptor beta chains below were found in one sample sequenced in a study of identifying expanded T cells in peripheral blood. Measured with immunoSEQ multiplex PCR; TCRdb has only the in-frame clones, and not every one. The sample has about 85,000 clones, over 75% seen once. The sample comprised blood. These TCRs come from a person aged 18-70 years in good health.

This sequence joins TRBV14 and TRBJ1-1, with no clear D. The germline CDR1 and CDR2 sequences are SGHDN and FVKESK. This CDR3 has 12 amino acids. Between the trimmed V and J ends, which lost 0 bases and 10 bases, there was a span of 9 bases. The chain's CDR3 is CASSQDRGRAFF. The CDR3 DNA reads TGTGCCAGCAGCCAAGACAGAGGCCGAGCTTTCTTT.

V usage is TRBV6-1 and J usage is TRBJ2-3; the D gene could be TRBD1 or TRBD2 (5 bases each). CDR1 is MNHNS and CDR2 is SASEGT in the germline V gene. Trimming shortened V by 8 bases and J by 1 base, and 13 bases separated the two germline ends. The CDR3 has 14 amino acids. The CDR3 DNA sequence: TGTGCCAGCCGCAGGGACGGAGGCACAGATACGCAGTATTTT. Amino acid sequence: CASRRDGGTDTQYF.

The rearrangement joins TRBV28 to TRBJ1-3; D is ambiguous. The CDR3 spans 13 residues. The V gene's germline CDR1 is MDHEN and CDR2 SYDVKM. V was trimmed by 4 bases and J by 8 bases, leaving 12 bases between them. CDR3 protein: CASSSGFRDTIYF. The CDR3 DNA follows: TGTGCCAGCAGTTCGGGCTTCCGGGACACCATATATTTT. Full variable domain (remainder filled in from reference TRBV28 and TRBJ1-3): DVKVTQSSRYLVKRTGEKVFLECVQDMDHENMFWYRQDPGLGLRLIYFSYDVKMKEKGDIPEGYSVSREKKERFSLILESASTNQTSMYLCASSSGFRDTIYFGEGSWLTVV.

As for this clone: One end of the junction is discordant with germline, which a read error may explain. Other DNA sequences in this sample translate to the same CDR3. The chain links TRBV11-2 to TRBJ2-3; D is undetermined. This CDR3 region has 12 residues. The V gene's germline CDR1 is SGHAT and CDR2 FQNNGV. CDR3 coding DNA: TGCGCCAGCAGCTTATCACGAGACTGGTCCTATTTT. This gives the protein CASSLSRDWSYF.

This rearrangement joins TRBV2 to TRBJ2-3; D is tentatively TRBD1 or TRBD2 (5 bases each). V was trimmed by 10 bases and J by 4 bases, leaving 15 bases between them. The CDR3 extends over 13 amino acids. Germline CDR1 SNHLY, CDR2 FYNNEI. CDR3 protein: CATMFGDADTQYF. The DNA for the CDR3 is TGTGCCACCATGTTTGGGGACGCAGATACGCAGTATTTT.

V and J are TRBV4-2 and TRBJ2-5; TRBD2 aligns across 10 bases. From germline, CDR1 is LGHNA and CDR2 YNFKEQ. The CDR3 has 20 amino acids. The trim removed 4 bases at V and 5 bases at J, leaving 22 bases unmatched. In DNA, the CDR3 is TGTGCCAGCAGCCCCGAATTGGGAATAGCGGGAGGAGGACCCCGGGAGACCCAGTACTTC. Its protein product is CASSPELGIAGGGPRETQYF.

The genes are TRBV19 and TRBJ2-3, with D possibly being TRBD1 or TRBD2 (5 bases each). The CDR3 has 13 residues. Deletions cut 3 bases from V and 2 bases from J, with 6 bases between. CDR1 is LNHDA and CDR2 is SQIVND in the germline V gene (reference sequence). The CDR3 DNA is TGTGCCAGTAGTATCGGGACCACAGATACGCAGTATTTT. Amino acids: CASSIGTTDTQYF.

V usage is TRBV11-2 and J usage is TRBJ1-4, with 7 bases fitting TRBD1. Germline V gene sequence: CDR1 SGHAT, CDR2 FQNNGV. V was pared by 4 bases and J by 5 bases, with 10 bases of the junction left unmatched. This CDR3 has 16 amino acids. CDR3 amino acids: CASSWTFGTANEKLFF. The CDR3, as DNA: TGTGCCAGCAGCTGGACCTTCGGGACAGCCAATGAAAAACTGTTTTTT.

This clone was detected once. The rearrangement links TRBV9 to TRBJ2-2; 7 bases align to TRBD1. The trim removed 0 bases at V and 4 bases at J, leaving 3 bases unmatched. The CDR3 is 15 amino acids. Germline CDR1 is SGDLS and CDR2 is YYNGEE. CDR3: CASSVETGSTGELFF. CDR3 coding DNA: TGTGCCAGCAGCGTAGAGACAGGGAGCACCGGGGAGCTGTTTTTT.

The genes are TRBV7-8 and TRBJ2-7; perhaps TRBD1 as D (5 bases). V was cut by 0 bases and J by 9 bases, with 18 bases left in between. The CDR3 is 15 amino acids. CDR1 is SGHVS and CDR2 is FQNEAQ in the germline V gene. The CDR3 DNA is TGTGCCAGCAGCTTAGCTCATGGGGCCTCATTGGGGCAGTACTTC. Translated: CASSLAHGASLGQYF. Using reference TRBV7-8 and TRBJ2-7 for the parts outside the CDR3, the full variable domain is GAGVSQSPRYKVAKRGQDVALRCDPISGHVSLFWYQQALGQGPEFLTYFQNEAQLDKSGLPSDRFFAERPEGSVSTLKIQRTQQEDSAVYLCASSLAHGASLGQYFGPGTRLTVT.

This chain connects TRBV28 to TRBJ2-6; D possibly corresponds to TRBD2 (7 bases). Trimming stripped 3 bases from V and 3 bases from J, with 9 bases between. Germline lookup yields CDR1 MDHEN and CDR2 SYDVKM. The CDR3 sequence is 15 residues long. The DNA for the CDR3 is TGTGCCAGCAGTTTGCGGGGGCTTGGGGCCAACGTCCTGACTTTC. This encodes CASSLRGLGANVLTF.

The chain's CDR3 is CSVESYNEQFF. DNA of the CDR3: TGCAGCGTTGAATCCTACAATGAGCAGTTCTTC. The chain is built from TRBV29-1 and TRBJ2-1; D not resolved. Germline lookup yields CDR1 SQVTM and CDR2 ANQGSEA. CDR3 length: 11 amino acids. V was shortened by 2 bases and J by 1 base, with 0 bases between the two germline ends.

This chain uses TRBV2 with TRBJ2-1; 11 positions match TRBD1. Germline values: CDR1 SNHLY, CDR2 FYNNEI. This CDR3 contains 15 residues. Trimming cost V 8 bases and J 6 bases; bases outside gene matches: 9. The DNA for the CDR3 is TGTGCCAGCCGACCTGGGGACAGGGGGATCAATGAGCAGTTCTTC. Translating it yields CASRPGDRGINEQFF. Filled out from reference TRBV2 and TRBJ2-1, the complete variable domain reads EPEVTQTPSHQVTQMGQEVILRCVPISNHLYFYWYRQILGQKVEFLVSFYNNEISEKSEIFDDQFSVERPDGSNFTLKIRSTKLEDSAMYFCASRPGDRGINEQFFGPGTRLTVL.

This rearrangement joins TRBV7-9 to TRBJ1-4, with D perhaps TRBD1 (5 bases). The length of the CDR3 is 13 residues. V lost 5 bases and J lost 8, with 12 bases in between. Looked up from germline, CDR1 is SEHNR and CDR2 is FQNEAQ (reference sequence). Here the CDR3 reads CASSLSGGEKLFF. CDR3 DNA: TGTGCCAGCAGCCTTAGTGGGGGAGAAAAACTGTTTTTT. Full variable domain (outside the CDR3, taken from reference TRBV7-9 and TRBJ1-4): DTGVSQNPRHKITKRGQNVTFRCDPISEHNRLYWYRQTLGQGPEFLTYFQNEAQLEKSRLLSDRFSAERPKGSFSTLEIQRTEQGDSAMYLCASSLSGGEKLFFGSGTQLSVL.

The J gene is TRBJ1-1, the V gene TRBV6-5, with a tentative D call TRBD1 (5 bases). The CDR3 contains 15 residues. V gave up 0 bases and J gave up 3 bases, with 11 bases separating them. The germline CDR1 and CDR2 sequences are MNHEY and SVGAGI. The CDR3 is CASSYSIRGDTEAFF. CDR3 in DNA: TGTGCCAGCAGTTACTCGATTAGGGGCGACACTGAAGCTTTCTTT.

The chain is built from TRBV18 and TRBJ1-2; no clear D gene. V lost 2 bases, J lost 2 bases, and 15 bases lay in between. Germline V gives CDR1 KGHSH, CDR2 LQKENI. The CDR3 runs 16 residues. CDR3 coding DNA: TGTGCCAGCTCACCAGAGCATAGAGCAGCAAACTATGGCTACACCTTC. As protein: CASSPEHRAANYGYTF.

The gene calls are TRBV19 and TRBJ1-6, with 8 bases fitting TRBD1. The CDR3 length is 15 residues. Per the germline V gene, CDR1 is LNHDA and CDR2 is SQIVND (reference sequence). V shed 4 bases, J shed 10 bases, and the junction held 9 bases outside the gene matches. CDR3 region: CASSTKGQGGSPLHF. The DNA for the CDR3 is TGTGCCAGTAGTACTAAAGGACAGGGAGGGTCACCCCTCCACTTT.

This sequence joins TRBV7-2 and TRBJ2-7; possible D gene TRBD2, 5 bases. Germline CDR1 is SGHTA and CDR2 is FQGNSA. V lost 0 bases, J lost 2 bases, and 11 bases lay in between. CDR3 length: 15 residues. CDR3 coding DNA: TGTGCCAGCAGCTTAGCGTGGGCAGCGGCCTACGAGCAGTACTTC. It yields the protein CASSLAWAAAYEQYF.

The chain uses TRBV7-8 and TRBJ2-2, with 11 bases identical to TRBD2. Germline V gene data show CDR1 as SGHVS and CDR2 as FQNEAQ. V was pared by 5 bases and J by 6 bases, with 11 bases of the junction left unmatched. The CDR3 loop spans 17 amino acids. The CDR3 bases are TGTGCCAGCAGCCTAGGGCTTAGCGGGAGGGCCCCCGGGGAGCTGTTTTTT. Translated: CASSLGLSGRAPGELFF.

The chain recombines TRBV29-1 with TRBJ1-6; unclear D gene. The germline V gene has CDR1 SQVTM and CDR2 ANQGSEA. V lost 4 bases, J lost 12 bases, and 16 bases lay in between. The CDR3 sequence is 13 residues long. The CDR3, as DNA: TGCAGCGTTGCCACAGCCTGGGAGGGACCCCTCCACTTT. It is translated as CSVATAWEGPLHF.

DNA of the CDR3: TGTGCCAGTAGTGCGCCGGACAGGGGCAATGAGCAGTTCTTC. This codes for CASSAPDRGNEQFF. The J gene is TRBJ2-1, the V gene TRBV19, with TRBD1 identical over 9 bases. This CDR3 comprises 14 residues. V gave up 5 bases and J gave up 6 bases; unmatched junction bases: 5. CDR1 is LNHDA and CDR2 is SQIVND in the germline V gene (reference sequence). The full variable domain, rest sourced from reference TRBV19 and TRBJ2-1, is DGGITQSPKYLFRKEGQNVTLSCEQNLNHDAMYWYRQDPGQGLRLIYYSQIVNDFQKGDIAEGYSVSREKKESFPLTVTSAQKNPTAFYLCASSAPDRGNEQFFGPGTRLTVL.